This entry lists 3 T cell receptor beta chains sequenced from one sample in a study of response to subunit inactivated influenza vaccine. TCRdb analysed the RT-PCR reads with MiXCR anew, one entry per CDR3 protein. The data hold 700,000 to 900,000 distinct CDR3 sequences, with 21% observed a single time. The input for sequencing was PBMCs from blood, taken approximately 5 days after vaccination. The source of these receptors is a man aged 50-59 years who received an inactivated influenza vaccine.

The V gene is TRBV6-5, the J gene TRBJ1-5; no firm D call. Germline V gene lookup returns CDR1 MNHEY and CDR2 SVGAGI. The CDR3 loop spans 12 amino acids. The V gene lost 6 bases and the J gene lost 4 bases, with 7 bases spanning the gap. The DNA of the CDR3 is TGTGCCAGCAGGAAAGGGAATCAGCCCCAGCATTTT. Protein product: CASRKGNQPQHF.

V and J are TRBV6-1 and TRBJ2-5; D gene uncertain. The CDR3 is 15 residues long. V was shortened by 7 bases and J by 2 bases, with 17 bases between the two germline ends. The germline V gene encodes CDR1 MNHNS and CDR2 SASEGT. The CDR3 region is CASKSPATLQETQYF. CDR3 bases: TGTGCCAGCAAAAGCCCAGCCACCTTACAAGAGACCCAGTACTTC.

This clonotype appeared a few times. The CDR3 protein is CASRYLAGGSGANVLTF. In DNA form, the CDR3 reads TGTGCCAGCAGATACCTAGCGGGAGGGTCTGGGGCCAACGTCCTGACTTTC. This rearrangement joins TRBV13 to TRBJ2-6; 12 bases are a match to TRBD2. The germline V gene encodes CDR1 PRHDT and CDR2 FYEKMQ (reference sequence). The V segment lost 6 bases and the J segment 1 base; nucleotides outside the gene matches: 4. The CDR3 is made up of 17 amino acids. Variable domain in full (rest from reference TRBV13 and TRBJ2-6): AAGVIQSPRHLIKEKRETATLKCYPIPRHDTVYWYQQGPGQDPQFLISFYEKMQSDKGSIPDRFSAQQFSDYHSELNMSSLELGDSALYFCASRYLAGGSGANVLTFGAGSRLTVL.